This note documents a single T cell receptor (beta chain) sequence. The antigen is unknown. It was with 60 Vbeta and 13 Jbeta primers that the PCR ran. Sequenced by immunoSEQ multiplex PCR; TCRdb stores in-frame clones only, minus some. The sample table includes under 150,000 clones. This record belongs to a study of cytomegalovirus exposure and HLA in healthy donors. Study in general: Researchers previously reported finding just under 120 million unique TCR beta sequences from around 200 million T cells.

Points from the study as a whole: A link between a missense DCLRE1C variant and TCR beta V- and J-gene trimming emerged from a later analysis.

This CDR3 comprises 14 residues. CDR1 and CDR2 (germline): MNHEY, SMNVEV (reference sequence). The receptor was derived from a woman aged 60 to 75 in good health and CMV-seronegative. The V call is TRBV27, the J call TRBJ2-5, with D possibly matching TRBD1 (6 bases). With the DNA end fitting TRBJ2-7 better, the J assignment may be wrong. Material for sequencing was PBMCs. The CDR3 is CASSLAGQGYEQYF. The CDR3 coding sequence is TGTGCCAGCAGTTTGGCCGGGCAGGGGTACGAGCAGTACTTC.